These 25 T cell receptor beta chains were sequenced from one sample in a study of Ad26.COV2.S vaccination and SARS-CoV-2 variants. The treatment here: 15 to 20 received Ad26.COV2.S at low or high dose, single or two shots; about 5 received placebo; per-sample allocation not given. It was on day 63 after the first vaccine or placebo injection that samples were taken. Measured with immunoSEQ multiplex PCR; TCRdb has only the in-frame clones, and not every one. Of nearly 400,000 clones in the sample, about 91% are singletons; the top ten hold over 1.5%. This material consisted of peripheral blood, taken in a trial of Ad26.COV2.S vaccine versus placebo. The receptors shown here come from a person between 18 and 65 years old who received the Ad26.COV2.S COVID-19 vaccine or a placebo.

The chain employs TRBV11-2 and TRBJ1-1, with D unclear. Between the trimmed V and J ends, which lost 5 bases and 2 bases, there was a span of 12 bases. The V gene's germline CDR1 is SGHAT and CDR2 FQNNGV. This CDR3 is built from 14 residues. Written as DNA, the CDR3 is TGTGCCAGCAGCCAAGGGAGTGTTAACACTGAAGCTTTCTTT. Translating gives CASSQGSVNTEAFF. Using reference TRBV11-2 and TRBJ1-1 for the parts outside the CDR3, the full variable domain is EAGVAQSPRYKIIEKRQSVAFWCNPISGHATLYWYQQILGQGPKLLIQFQNNGVVDDSQLPKDRFSAERLKGVDSTLKIQPAKLEDSAVYLCASSQGSVNTEAFFGQGTRLTVV.

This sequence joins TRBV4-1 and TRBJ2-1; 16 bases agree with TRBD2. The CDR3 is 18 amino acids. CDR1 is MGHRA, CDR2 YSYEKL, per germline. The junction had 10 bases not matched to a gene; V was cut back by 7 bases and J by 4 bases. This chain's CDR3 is CASTAGLAGGPGYNEQFF. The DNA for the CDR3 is TGCGCCAGCACGGCGGGACTAGCGGGAGGGCCTGGGTACAATGAGCAGTTCTTC.

DNA for the CDR3: TGTGCCAGCAGTTCCCGGGCCTACGAGCAGTACTTC. Amino acid sequence: CASSSRAYEQYF. The rearrangement joins TRBV28 to TRBJ2-7; D uncertain. Trimming pared 4 bases from V and 2 bases from J, leaving 6 bases between. Germline CDR1 reads MDHEN; CDR2 reads SYDVKM. The CDR3 is 12 amino acids.

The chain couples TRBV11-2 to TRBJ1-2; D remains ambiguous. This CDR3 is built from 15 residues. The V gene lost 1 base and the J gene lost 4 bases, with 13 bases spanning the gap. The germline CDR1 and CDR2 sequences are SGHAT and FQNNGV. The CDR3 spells CASSLVQLESYGYTF. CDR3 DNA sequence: TGTGCCAGCAGCTTAGTCCAACTAGAAAGCTATGGCTACACCTTC.

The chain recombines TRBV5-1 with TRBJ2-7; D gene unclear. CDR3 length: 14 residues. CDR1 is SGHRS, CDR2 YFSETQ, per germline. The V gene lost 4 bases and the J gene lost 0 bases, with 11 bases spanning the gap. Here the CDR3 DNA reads TGCGCCAGCAGCCCACCGACGGTCTCCTACGAGCAGTACTTC. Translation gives CASSPPTVSYEQYF.

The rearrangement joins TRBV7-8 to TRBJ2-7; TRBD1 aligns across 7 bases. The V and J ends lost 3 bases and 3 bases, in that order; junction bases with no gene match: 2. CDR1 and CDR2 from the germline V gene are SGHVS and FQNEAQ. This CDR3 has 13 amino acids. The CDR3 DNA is TGTGCCAGCAGCTTGGGACAGCGCTACGAGCAGTACTTC. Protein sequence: CASSLGQRYEQYF.

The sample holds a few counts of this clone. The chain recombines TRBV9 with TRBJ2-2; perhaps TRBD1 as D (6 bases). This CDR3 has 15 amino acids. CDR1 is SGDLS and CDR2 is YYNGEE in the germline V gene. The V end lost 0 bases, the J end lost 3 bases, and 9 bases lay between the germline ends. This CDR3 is CASSVEAGDTGELFF. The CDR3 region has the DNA TGTGCCAGCAGCGTAGAGGCAGGGGACACCGGGGAGCTGTTTTTT.

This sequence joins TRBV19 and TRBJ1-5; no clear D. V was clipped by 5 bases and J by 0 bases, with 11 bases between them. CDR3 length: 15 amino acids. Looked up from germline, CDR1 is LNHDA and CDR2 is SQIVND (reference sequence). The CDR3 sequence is CASSLRRNSNQPQHF. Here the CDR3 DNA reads TGTGCCAGTAGTCTTAGGCGGAATAGCAATCAGCCCCAGCATTTT.

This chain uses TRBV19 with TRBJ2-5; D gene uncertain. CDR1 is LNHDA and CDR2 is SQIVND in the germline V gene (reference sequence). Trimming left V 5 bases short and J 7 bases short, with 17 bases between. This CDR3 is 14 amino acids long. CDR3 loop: CASSFRGPTATQYF. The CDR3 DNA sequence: TGTGCCAGTAGTTTCCGCGGACCGACCGCGACCCAGTACTTC.

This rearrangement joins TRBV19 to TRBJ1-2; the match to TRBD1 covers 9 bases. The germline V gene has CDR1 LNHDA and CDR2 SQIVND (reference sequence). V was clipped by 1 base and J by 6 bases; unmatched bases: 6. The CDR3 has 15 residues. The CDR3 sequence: CASSIGRDRVHGYTF. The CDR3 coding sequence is TGTGCCAGTAGTATAGGGAGGGACAGGGTTCATGGCTACACCTTC.

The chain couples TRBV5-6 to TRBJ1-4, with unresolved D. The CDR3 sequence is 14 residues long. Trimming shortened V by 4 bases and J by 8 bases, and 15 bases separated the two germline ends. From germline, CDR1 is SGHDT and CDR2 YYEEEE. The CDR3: CASSPRAREEKLFF. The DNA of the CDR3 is TGTGCCAGCAGCCCCCGGGCGAGGGAAGAAAAACTGTTTTTT. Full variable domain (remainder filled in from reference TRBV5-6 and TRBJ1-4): DAGVTQSPTHLIKTRGQQVTLRCSPKSGHDTVSWYQQALGQGPQFIFQYYEEEERQRGNFPDRFSGHQFPNYSSELNVNALLLGDSALYLCASSPRAREEKLFFGSGTQLSVL.

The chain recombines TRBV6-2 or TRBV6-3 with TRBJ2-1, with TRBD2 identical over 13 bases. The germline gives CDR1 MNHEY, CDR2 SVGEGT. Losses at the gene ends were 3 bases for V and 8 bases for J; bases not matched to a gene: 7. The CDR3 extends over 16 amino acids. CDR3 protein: CASSYATSGRADEQFF. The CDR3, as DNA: TGTGCCAGCAGTTATGCTACTAGCGGGAGGGCCGATGAGCAGTTCTTC.

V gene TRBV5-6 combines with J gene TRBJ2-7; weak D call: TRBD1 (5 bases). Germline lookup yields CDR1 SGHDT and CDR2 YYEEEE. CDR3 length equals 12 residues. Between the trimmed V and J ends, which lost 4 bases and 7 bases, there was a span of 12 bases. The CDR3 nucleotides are TGTGCCAGCAGCGTCCTGGGGCGAGAGCAGTACTTC. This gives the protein CASSVLGREQYF.

Here the CDR3 reads CASSSLLLDEQFF. In DNA form, the CDR3 reads TGCGCCAGCAGCTCCCTTCTTCTTGATGAGCAGTTCTTC. This chain links TRBV5-1 with TRBJ2-1, with D hard to call. Germline lookup yields CDR1 SGHRS and CDR2 YFSETQ. The CDR3 is 13 amino acids. V was pared by 3 bases and J by 8 bases, with 12 bases between.

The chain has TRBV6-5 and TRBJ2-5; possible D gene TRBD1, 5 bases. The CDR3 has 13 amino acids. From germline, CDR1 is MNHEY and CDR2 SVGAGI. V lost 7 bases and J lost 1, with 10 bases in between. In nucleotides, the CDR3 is TGTGCCAGCACGGACACCGGCCAAGAGACCCAGTACTTC. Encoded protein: CASTDTGQETQYF.

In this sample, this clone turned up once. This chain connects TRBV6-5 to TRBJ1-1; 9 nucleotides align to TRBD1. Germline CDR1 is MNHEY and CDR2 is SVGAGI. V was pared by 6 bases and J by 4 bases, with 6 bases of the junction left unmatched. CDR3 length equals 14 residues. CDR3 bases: TGTGCCAGCAGAACGACAGGGGGGGGCACTGAAGCTTTCTTT. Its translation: CASRTTGGGTEAFF.

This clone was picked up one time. Here the CDR3 DNA reads TGTGCCGGGTCGATCGGGGACAACTACGAGCAGTACTTC. Protein product: CAGSIGDNYEQYF. The chain is built from TRBV28 and TRBJ2-7, with a tentative D call TRBD1 (6 bases). Trimming left V 11 bases short and J 3 bases short, with 17 bases between. Germline CDR1 is MDHEN and CDR2 is SYDVKM. The CDR3 is 13 amino acids.

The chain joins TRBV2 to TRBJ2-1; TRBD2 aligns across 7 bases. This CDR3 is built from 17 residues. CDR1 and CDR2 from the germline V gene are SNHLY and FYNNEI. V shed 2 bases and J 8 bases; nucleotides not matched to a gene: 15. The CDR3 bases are TGTGCCAGCAGTGAATTTTGGGACTACACCCGTCGCGATGAGCAGTTCTTC. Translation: CASSEFWDYTRRDEQFF.

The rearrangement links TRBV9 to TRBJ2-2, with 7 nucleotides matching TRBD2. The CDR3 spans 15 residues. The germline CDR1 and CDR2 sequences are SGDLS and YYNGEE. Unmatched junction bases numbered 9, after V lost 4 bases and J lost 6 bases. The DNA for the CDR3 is TGTGCCAGCAGCCCCCGTGCGGGGGAGGCCGGGGAGCTGTTTTTT. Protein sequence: CASSPRAGEAGELFF.

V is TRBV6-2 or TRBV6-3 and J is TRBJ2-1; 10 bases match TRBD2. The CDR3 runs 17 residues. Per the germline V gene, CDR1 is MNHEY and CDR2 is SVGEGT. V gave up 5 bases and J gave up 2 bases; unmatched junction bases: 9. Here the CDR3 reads CASSHDLAGVTYNEQFF. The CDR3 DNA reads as TGTGCCAGCAGTCATGACCTAGCGGGAGTCACCTACAATGAGCAGTTCTTC.

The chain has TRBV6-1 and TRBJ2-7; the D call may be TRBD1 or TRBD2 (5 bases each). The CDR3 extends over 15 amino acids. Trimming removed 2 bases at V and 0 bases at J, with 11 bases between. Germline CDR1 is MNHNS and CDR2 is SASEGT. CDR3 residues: CASSESAGSSYEQYF. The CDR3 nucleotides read TGTGCCAGCAGTGAATCTGCAGGGAGCTCCTACGAGCAGTACTTC.

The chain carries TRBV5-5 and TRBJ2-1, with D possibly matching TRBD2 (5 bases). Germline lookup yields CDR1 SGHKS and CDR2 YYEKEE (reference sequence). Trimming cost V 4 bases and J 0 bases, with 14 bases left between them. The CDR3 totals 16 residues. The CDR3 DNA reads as TGTGCCAGCAGCCTTCGTACTAGAAGCTCCTACAATGAGCAGTTCTTC. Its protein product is CASSLRTRSSYNEQFF.

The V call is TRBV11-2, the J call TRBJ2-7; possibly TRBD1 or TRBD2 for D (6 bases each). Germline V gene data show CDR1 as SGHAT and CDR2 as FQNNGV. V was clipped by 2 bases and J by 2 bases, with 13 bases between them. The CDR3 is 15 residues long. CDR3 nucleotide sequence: TGTGCCAGCAGCTTACCGGGGGCGCCTACCTACGAGCAGTACTTC. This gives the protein CASSLPGAPTYEQYF.

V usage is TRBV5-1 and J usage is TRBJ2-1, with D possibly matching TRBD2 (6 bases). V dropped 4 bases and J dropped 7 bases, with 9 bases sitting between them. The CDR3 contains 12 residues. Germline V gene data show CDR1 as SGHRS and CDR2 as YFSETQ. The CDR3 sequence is CASSHRGNEQFF. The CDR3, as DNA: TGCGCCAGCAGCCATCGGGGGAATGAGCAGTTCTTC.

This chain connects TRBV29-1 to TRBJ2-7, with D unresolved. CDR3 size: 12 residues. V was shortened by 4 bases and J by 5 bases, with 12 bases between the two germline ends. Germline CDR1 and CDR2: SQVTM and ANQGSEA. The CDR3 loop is CSVGLGFHEQYF. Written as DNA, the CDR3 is TGCAGCGTTGGGTTGGGGTTTCACGAGCAGTACTTC.